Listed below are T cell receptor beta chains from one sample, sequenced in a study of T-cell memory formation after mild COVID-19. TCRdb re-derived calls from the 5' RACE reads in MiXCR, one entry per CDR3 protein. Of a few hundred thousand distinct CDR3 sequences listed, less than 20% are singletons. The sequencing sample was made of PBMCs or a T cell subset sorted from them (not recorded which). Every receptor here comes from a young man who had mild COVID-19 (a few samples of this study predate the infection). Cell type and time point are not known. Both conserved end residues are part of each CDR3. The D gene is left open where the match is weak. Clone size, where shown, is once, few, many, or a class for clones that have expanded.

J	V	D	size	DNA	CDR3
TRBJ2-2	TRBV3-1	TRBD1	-	TGTGCCAGCAGCCCCGACAGGGTGTGGACCGGGGAGCTGTTTTTT	CASSPDRVWTGELFF
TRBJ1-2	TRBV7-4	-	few	TGTGCCAGCATCTTAGGCGGCTACTCCCCCGACTACACCTTC	CASILGGYSPDYTF
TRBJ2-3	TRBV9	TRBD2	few	TGTGCCAGCAGCTCCGGATTAGCGGGGGGGCCGGTAGATACGCAGTATTTT	CASSSGLAGGPVDTQYF
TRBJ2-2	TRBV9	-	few	TGTGCCAGCAGCGTAGGGCCGCGAGAGTCGAACACCGGGGAGCTGTTTTTT	CASSVGPRESNTGELFF
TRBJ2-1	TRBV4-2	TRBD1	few	TGTGCCAGCAGCCAAGGTGACAGGGTCAATGAGCAGTTCTTC	CASSQGDRVNEQFF
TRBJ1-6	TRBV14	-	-	TGTGCCAGCAGCCAAGCTTCAGAATTACCCCTCCACTTT	CASSQASELPLHF
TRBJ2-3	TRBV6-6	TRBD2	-	TGTGCCAGCAGTCCCACTAGCGAACCATGGGGAACGCAGTATTTT	CASSPTSEPWGTQYF
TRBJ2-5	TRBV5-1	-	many	TGCGCCAGCAGCGAAATTTGGGAGACCCAGTACTTC	CASSEIWETQYF
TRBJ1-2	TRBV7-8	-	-	TGTGCCAGCAGCCTTTCAGGTCCTGGCTACACCTTC	CASSLSGPGYTF
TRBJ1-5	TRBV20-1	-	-	TGCAGTGCTAGAACTGGACATAATCGCAATCAGCCCCAGCATTTT	CSARTGHNRNQPQHF
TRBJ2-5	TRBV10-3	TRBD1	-	TGTGCCATCCAATCGACAGGGGAAGAGACCCAGTACTTC	CAIQSTGEETQYF
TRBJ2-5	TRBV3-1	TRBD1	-	TGTGCCAGCGGGCAGGGGGCGTCTAAGACCCAGTACTTC	CASGQGASKTQYF
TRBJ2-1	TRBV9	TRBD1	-	TGTGCCAGCAGCGTAGCTCCCACAGGGGACAATGAGCAGTTCTTC	CASSVAPTGDNEQFF
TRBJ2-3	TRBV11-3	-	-	TGTGCCAGCAGCTTGGGAAGATGGGGGCCTTCTCCCACAGATACGCAGTATTTT	CASSLGRWGPSPTDTQYF
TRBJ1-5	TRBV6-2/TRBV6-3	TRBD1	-	TGTGCCAGCAGTTCTCCACTCCAGGGGGGATCCCATTACAATCAGCCCCAGCATTTT	CASSSPLQGGSHYNQPQHF